A single sample is the source of the 29 T cell receptor beta chains below, sequenced in a study of T-cell reconstitution after alpha-beta-depleted transplantation in children. It was with unique molecular identifiers that the TCRbeta library was prepared. TCRdb reprocessed the PCR reads via MiXCR and lists one record per CDR3 protein. The repertoire consists of about 500,000 distinct CDR3 sequences, with 9.5% to 12% occurring once and the leading ten covering 14%. Sample: PBMCs, mostly from graft donor cells, taken 180 days after TCRalphabeta/CD19-depleted stem cell transplant. The source is a female patient aged 2 to 10 who had a stem cell transplant for aplastic anemia, so the T cells may come from the graft donor.

This clonotype was observed at least ten times. At one end, the junction sequence differs from germline, possibly due to a read error. For the CDR3, the DNA is TGTGCCAGCAGCCAAGGGACAGGGATAGCCTTC. It specifies CASSQGTGIAF. V is TRBV2 and J is TRBJ2-1, with 9 bases identical to TRBD1. The CDR3 consists of 11 residues. The V gene's germline CDR1 is SNHLY and CDR2 FYNNEI.

DNA for the CDR3: TGCAGCGTTGAAGTTCGAGCGGGGAACACTGAAGCTTTCTTT. Translation gives CSVEVRAGNTEAFF. This rearrangement joins TRBV29-1 to TRBJ1-1; no clear D gene. The CDR3 loop spans 14 amino acids. Germline CDR1 SQVTM, CDR2 ANQGSEA. The ends were cut back, 1 base at V and 1 base at J, with 10 bases in the middle.

The J gene is TRBJ2-5, the V gene TRBV28, with TRBD1 identical over 7 bases. Germline loops: CDR1 MDHEN, CDR2 SYDVKM. The V segment lost 5 bases and the J segment 1 base; nucleotides outside the gene matches: 4. This CDR3 region has 14 residues. The CDR3 sequence: CASSRDSRQETQYF. CDR3 nucleotide sequence: TGTGCCAGCAGTAGGGACAGCCGCCAAGAGACCCAGTACTTC.

The chain uses TRBV18 and TRBJ2-7; no firm D call. The CDR3 sequence is 14 residues long. Trimming removed 0 bases at V and 0 bases at J, with 6 bases between. Germline V gene lookup returns CDR1 KGHSH and CDR2 LQKENI. The CDR3 region has the DNA TGTGCCAGCTCACCACCAAGCAGCTCCTACGAGCAGTACTTC. Translating gives CASSPPSSSYEQYF. Based on the CDR3 plus reference TRBV18 and TRBJ2-7, the full variable domain is NAGVMQNPRHLVRRRGQEARLRCSPMKGHSHVYWYRQLPEEGLKFMVYLQKENIIDESGMPKERFSAEFPKEGPSILRIQQVVRGDSAAYFCASSPPSSSYEQYFGPGTRLTVT.

This clonotype was counted between two and nine times. The chain recombines TRBV4-3 with TRBJ1-2; TRBD1 aligns across 9 bases. Trimming took 5 bases from V and 8 from J; bases not matched to a gene: 12. The V gene's germline CDR1 is LGHNA and CDR2 YSLEER. The length of the CDR3 is 15 residues. DNA of the CDR3: TGCGCCAGCAGCAGAGTCAGAGGGACAGGGAACGGCTACACCTTC. Protein product: CASSRVRGTGNGYTF.

The chain couples TRBV20-1 to TRBJ1-2; D gene uncertain. The germline gives CDR1 DFQATT, CDR2 SNEGSKA (reference sequence). Trimming left V 3 bases short and J 3 bases short, with 11 bases between. The CDR3 consists of 13 residues. CDR3 protein: CSASEAPDYGYTF. CDR3 bases: TGCAGTGCTAGCGAAGCCCCGGACTATGGCTACACCTTC.

The chain is built from TRBV6-5 and TRBJ1-1; 7 bases match TRBD1. The CDR3 is made up of 17 amino acids. Trimming took 5 bases from V and 3 from J; bases not matched to a gene: 15. Germline CDR1 and CDR2: MNHEY and SVGAGI. The CDR3 loop reads CASSGTSRGRRHTEAFF. In DNA, the CDR3 is TGTGCCAGCAGTGGCACGAGTAGGGGGCGACGGCACACTGAAGCTTTCTTT.

The genes are TRBV4-2 and TRBJ2-7; D remains unclear. CDR3 length equals 13 residues. V was shortened by 0 bases and J by 6 bases, with 9 bases between the two germline ends. From germline, CDR1 is LGHNA and CDR2 YNFKEQ. The CDR3 nucleotides read TGTGCCAGCAGCCAAGATGTGGCTACCGAGCAGTACTTC. This codes for CASSQDVATEQYF.

The genes are TRBV7-2 and TRBJ2-7, with D unresolved. The germline CDR1 and CDR2 sequences are SGHTA and FQGNSA. The V and J ends lost 3 bases and 1 base respectively, with 16 bases between them. The length of the CDR3 is 16 residues. As DNA, the CDR3 is TGTGCCAGCAGCTTGGATCACTTAATCTATTCCTACGAGCAGTACTTC. It is translated as CASSLDHLIYSYEQYF.

This clonotype was detected ten times or more. The rearrangement joins TRBV20-1 to TRBJ2-1; no firm D call. V lost 1 base and J lost 9, with 10 bases in between. The CDR3 length is 12 residues. In germline, CDR1 is DFQATT, CDR2 SNEGSKA (reference sequence). The CDR3 is CSARGLRPEQFF. As DNA, the CDR3 is TGCAGTGCTAGAGGGCTCAGGCCTGAGCAGTTCTTC.

The chain recombines TRBV24-1 with TRBJ1-2, with D possibly being TRBD1 (5 bases). The CDR3 runs to 14 residues. Trimming left V 2 bases short and J 3 bases short, with 9 bases between. Germline V gene sequence: CDR1 KGHDR, CDR2 SFDVKD. CDR3 bases: TGTGCCACCAGTGATTCAGGGCCGCACTATGGCTACACCTTC. Its protein is CATSDSGPHYGYTF.

The V gene is TRBV6-5, the J gene TRBJ1-1; D is perhaps TRBD1 (5 bases). V lost 2 bases to trimming and J lost 7 bases, with 14 bases between them. Germline V gives CDR1 MNHEY, CDR2 SVGAGI. The CDR3 sequence is 14 residues long. The CDR3 reads CASSYGSGNGEAFF. The CDR3, as DNA: TGTGCCAGCAGTTACGGGTCAGGGAATGGTGAAGCTTTCTTT.

The V and J genes are TRBV5-1 and TRBJ2-1, with D perhaps TRBD2 (6 bases). The germline CDR1 and CDR2 sequences are SGHRS and YFSETQ. The CDR3 is 16 residues long. The V gene lost 4 bases and the J gene lost 3 bases, with 17 bases spanning the gap. The CDR3 DNA sequence: TGCGCCAGCAGCCGGTCAGGGACTGACCTCTACAATGAGCAGTTCTTC. Translating it yields CASSRSGTDLYNEQFF.

This chain links TRBV6-2 or TRBV6-3 with TRBJ1-1; D is unclear. Trimming left V 6 bases short and J 5 bases short, with 7 bases between. Germline loops: CDR1 MNHEY, CDR2 SVGEGT. This CDR3 comprises 11 residues. In DNA form, the CDR3 reads TGTGCCAGCAGAGAGCGGACTGAAGCTTTCTTT. Its protein product is CASRERTEAFF.

A few counts support this clonotype. The rearrangement joins TRBV11-1 to TRBJ2-2, with TRBD2 identical over 8 bases. With 2 bases clipped from V and 6 bases from J, the junction kept 5 bases outside the gene matches. The CDR3 is 15 residues long. Germline loops: CDR1 SGHAT, CDR2 FQDESV (reference sequence). Here the CDR3 DNA reads TGTGCCAGCAGCTTAACGGGAGGGGCAGCCGGGGAGCTGTTTTTT. Its protein is CASSLTGGAAGELFF.

To note about this clonotype: As the CDR3 is not closed by the conserved phenylalanine or tryptophan, this likely results from a read error. The gene calls are TRBV20-1 and TRBJ2-7; 15 bases match TRBD2. Germline trimming cut 0 bases from V and 5 bases from J; bases unmatched to any gene: 11. The CDR3 has 18 amino acids. Germline V gene sequence: CDR1 DFQATT, CDR2 SNEGSKA (reference sequence). The CDR3 sequence: CSARDRLGLAGGPHEQYS. The CDR3 DNA is TGCAGTGCTAGAGATAGATTAGGACTAGCGGGAGGGCCCCACGAGCAGTACTCC.

This clonotype has ten or more counts. The rearrangement uses TRBV29-1 and TRBJ2-5; tentatively, D is TRBD2 (6 bases). Per germline, CDR1 SQVTM and CDR2 ANQGSEA. The germline V and J ends were trimmed by 6 bases and 4 bases, with 9 bases remaining between them. The CDR3 has 11 residues. DNA for the CDR3: TGCAGCGTCGCGGGGCGAGAGACCCAGTACTTC. Protein product: CSVAGRETQYF.

This clonotype was counted ten times or more. The V and J genes are TRBV5-1 and TRBJ2-5; maybe TRBD1 (6 bases). V was pared by 4 bases and J by 1 base, with 14 bases between. Germline assignment: CDR1 SGHRS and CDR2 YFSETQ. This CDR3 spans 15 amino acids. CDR3 loop: CASSGRDNRQETQYF. The CDR3 DNA sequence: TGCGCCAGCAGCGGAAGGGACAACCGCCAAGAGACCCAGTACTTC.

This clonotype was observed a few times. V usage is TRBV18 and J usage is TRBJ2-5; tentative D call: TRBD2 (6 bases). Trimming shortened V by 5 bases and J by 0 bases, and 19 bases separated the two germline ends. In germline, CDR1 is KGHSH, CDR2 LQKENI. The CDR3 sequence is 17 residues long. This CDR3 is CASSAPRYKRDQETQYF. CDR3 in DNA: TGTGCCAGCTCAGCCCCACGGTACAAGCGGGACCAAGAGACCCAGTACTTC.

A note on this clonotype: This could be a read error, since a much larger clone is one nucleotide away. J is TRBJ2-5 and V is TRBV27; D ambiguous. V was clipped by 5 bases and J by 5 bases, with 12 bases between them. The germline gives CDR1 MNHEY, CDR2 SMNVEV (reference sequence). This CDR3 is 13 amino acids long. The DNA for the CDR3 is TGTGCCAGCAGTCCCCCACTTTGGGAGACCCAGTACTTC. It codes for CASSPPLWETQYF.

The rearrangement joins TRBV28 to TRBJ2-3; 7 bases fit TRBD2. V was pared by 3 bases and J by 9 bases, with 12 bases of the junction left unmatched. Germline loops: CDR1 MDHEN, CDR2 SYDVKM. The CDR3 is made up of 15 amino acids. The CDR3 coding sequence is TGTGCCAGCAGTTTCCAACCGGGACTACCTTTGACGCAGTATTTT. The encoded protein is CASSFQPGLPLTQYF.

This clonotype was observed a handful of times. This sequence joins TRBV24-1 and TRBJ2-1, with 7 bases lining up with TRBD2. Germline values: CDR1 KGHDR, CDR2 SFDVKD. Losses at the gene ends were 4 bases for V and 0 bases for J; bases not matched to a gene: 11. The CDR3 sequence is 18 residues long. In DNA, the CDR3 is TGTGCCACCAGTGACCCCGCCCGGGGGGAGGGCTCCTACAATGAGCAGTTCTTC. This translates into CATSDPARGEGSYNEQFF.

This clonotype was observed a handful of times. The gene calls are TRBV28 and TRBJ1-5, with 9 nucleotides matching TRBD1. The CDR3 sequence is 16 residues long. Germline V CDR1 and CDR2: MDHEN, SYDVKM. The V and J ends lost 5 bases and 5 bases, in that order; junction bases with no gene match: 10. Written as DNA, the CDR3 is TGTGCCAGCAGTGGGGGGGGGACAGGGTCCTATCAGCCCCAGCATTTT. Protein sequence: CASSGGGTGSYQPQHF.

This clonotype came up a few times. The genes are TRBV2 and TRBJ1-2; 10 bases fit TRBD1. Germline CDR1 is SNHLY and CDR2 is FYNNEI. V lost 5 bases and J lost 4; bases outside the gene matches: 7. CDR3 length: 15 residues. CDR3 loop: CASSYDRGQTYGYTF. The CDR3, as DNA: TGTGCCAGCAGTTACGACAGGGGGCAAACCTATGGCTACACCTTC.

This clonotype has ten or more counts. The chain employs TRBV6-1 and TRBJ2-6; tentative D call: TRBD2 (6 bases). CDR3 length equals 15 residues. V lost 3 bases, J lost 0 bases, and 6 bases lay in between. Looked up from germline, CDR1 is MNHNS and CDR2 is SASEGT. CDR3 in DNA: TGTGCCAGCAGTGAGGGGGGCTCTGGGGCCAACGTCCTGACTTTC. This sequence encodes CASSEGGSGANVLTF.

The chain joins TRBV20-1 to TRBJ2-3; TRBD2 aligns across 7 bases. CDR3 size: 16 residues. Germline lookup yields CDR1 DFQATT and CDR2 SNEGSKA (reference sequence). Trimming cost V 3 bases and J 0 bases; bases outside gene matches: 9. This chain's CDR3 is CSASPVSSGSTDTQYF. The CDR3 bases are TGCAGTGCTAGCCCCGTCTCTAGCGGAAGCACAGATACGCAGTATTTT.

The count of this clonotype is one. This chain joins TRBV27 and TRBJ2-7, with TRBD2 matching over 10 bases. V shed 4 bases, J shed 3 bases, and the junction held 6 bases outside the gene matches. Germline V gene lookup returns CDR1 MNHEY and CDR2 SMNVEV (reference sequence). CDR3 length equals 15 residues. Here the CDR3 reads CASSYVAGGRYEQYF. The CDR3 nucleotides are TGTGCCAGCAGTTATGTAGCGGGAGGTCGCTACGAGCAGTACTTC.

V usage is TRBV5-1 and J usage is TRBJ1-2, with D hard to call. This CDR3 comprises 14 residues. The germline V gene has CDR1 SGHRS and CDR2 YFSETQ. The V gene lost 3 bases and the J gene lost 2 bases, with 11 bases spanning the gap. The CDR3 here is CASSWRGLNYGYTF. The CDR3 DNA reads TGCGCCAGCAGCTGGAGAGGACTGAACTATGGCTACACCTTC.

There are many counts of this clonotype. The chain couples TRBV28 to TRBJ2-2; 11 nucleotides align to TRBD1. The CDR3 is made up of 15 amino acids. Per germline, CDR1 MDHEN and CDR2 SYDVKM. The V segment lost 5 bases and the J segment 4 bases; nucleotides outside the gene matches: 3. CDR3 nucleotide sequence: TGTGCCAGCAGTCCGGGACAGGGGGGCACCGGGGAGCTGTTTTTT. Protein sequence: CASSPGQGGTGELFF.